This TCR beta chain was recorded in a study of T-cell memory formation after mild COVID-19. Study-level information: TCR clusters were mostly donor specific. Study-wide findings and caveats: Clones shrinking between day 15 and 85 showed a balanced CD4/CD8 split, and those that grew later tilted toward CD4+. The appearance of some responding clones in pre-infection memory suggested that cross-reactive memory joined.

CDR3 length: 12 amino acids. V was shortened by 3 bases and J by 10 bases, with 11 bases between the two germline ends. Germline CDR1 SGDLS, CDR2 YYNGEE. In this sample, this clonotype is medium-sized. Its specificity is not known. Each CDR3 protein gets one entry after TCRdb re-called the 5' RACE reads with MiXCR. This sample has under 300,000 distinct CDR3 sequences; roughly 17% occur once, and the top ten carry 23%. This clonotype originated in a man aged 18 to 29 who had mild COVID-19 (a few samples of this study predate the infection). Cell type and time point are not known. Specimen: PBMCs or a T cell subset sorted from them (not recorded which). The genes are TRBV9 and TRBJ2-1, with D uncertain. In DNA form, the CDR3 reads TGTGCCAGCAGCGGGATGACTTCCGAGCAGTTCTTC. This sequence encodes CASSGMTSEQFF.